This TCR beta chain was retrieved from a study of cytomegalovirus exposure and HLA in healthy donors (dated by TCRdb to the late 2010s). For the wider study: In an earlier analysis of some 610 of the donors, about 260 Gb of sequence data and roughly 100 million unique TCR beta sequences from 150 million to 200 million T cells were reported. All discovery cohort repertoires had been generated using a single sequencing platform. To study patterns of TCR occurrence, a later analysis re-analyzed previously published TCR beta repertoires from 600 to 750 donors and added high-resolution HLA genotyping. The aim of the study was to test whether cataloging public T cell receptors could identify signatures of past pathogen exposure. High-throughput TCR immunosequencing, statistical association of individual TCRs with disease status, and machine learning were combined to predict cytomegalovirus infection status. Of the 300 to 500 genotyped donors, less than 85% were placed in the genetic ancestry cluster associated with self-reported Caucasian donors. An early release covering roughly 600 HLA-typed donors comprised approximately 300 gigabases of sequencing data and about 90 million unique TCR sequences. An earlier analysis of around 640 of the donors used high-throughput TCR beta sequencing to judge whether each TCR beta V gene segment behaved as functional or pseudogenic. Typing coverage varied by locus: roughly 620-640 donors for A, B, C, DRB1 and DQB1; roughly 520 for DQA1; over 600 for DPA1; approximately 450 for DPB1. In addition to the first cohort of hundreds of subjects, a separate validation cohort of 120 different subjects was used. Genome-wide SNP genotypes for about 55% of the roughly 670 donors were used in a later genetic analysis, which treated that subset as a discovery cohort. Donor age, sex, ethnicity and CMV serostatus were collected together with the repertoire data. Rather than using new phenotypic data, the later analysis identified candidate immune exposures from TCR beta sequences and from how often those sequences occurred across donors. The study profiled the T cell repertoires of hundreds of subjects by immunosequencing and related them to cytomegalovirus serostatus. HLA typing covered class I and class II loci at four-digit resolution. About five DR-DQ haplotypes were treated as single units for association and clustering because of strong linkage in the cohort. On average, around 200,000 unique TCR beta nucleotide sequences were sequenced per donor among more than 350 genotyped donors of the cohort, with 15% to 20% of those sequences being non-productive.

The CDR3 holds 13 amino acids from the cysteine to the phenylalanine. Of all the DNA, just the CDR3 is kept, 39 bases in frame from base 1. CDR1 and CDR2 are drawn from the germline V gene: MNHNS, SASEGT. V lost 7 bases and J lost 2 bases, and the count of bases not matched to a germline gene is 3. Findings and caveats that apply to the study as a whole: A further reported finding was that TCR beta sequences accurately predicted the HLA-A and HLA-B alleles for most subjects in the first cohort. Only TCR beta chains were sequenced in this cohort, and the absence of alpha or paired-chain data limited detectable features. In vitro tests confirmed that a few of the cytomegalovirus-associated TCR beta chains recognize cytomegalovirus antigens. While some public TCRs were present in many individuals, most TCR sequences turned up only very rarely across donors. According to a later analysis, most CMV-associated TCR beta chains appeared to be HLA-restricted, and the HLA associations seemed to be driven largely by CMV exposure. Because HLA typing was unavailable for some donors at each locus, only the typed subset was used in association tests. Because counts were too low, seventeen rarely observed V segments, including chromosome 9 orphons, were excluded from the earlier analysis of 500 to 700 of the donors. Cytomegalovirus status was reported to be diagnosed by the classifier with high specificity and sensitivity in both the original and validation cohorts. In a later analysis, HLA-associated TCR beta chains were found to be more clonally expanded and to have lower generation probabilities than equally common non-associated chains. According to a later analysis, parvovirus B19, influenza, CMV and Epstein-Barr virus appeared linked to several top co-occurrence clusters. Sequencing depth was assumed to be roughly uniform across donors in the presence/absence analyses, though that assumption may not hold. A later analysis associated some 17,000 TCR beta sequences with specific HLA alleles at a false discovery rate of 0.05. It was suggested by the authors that the approach could potentially be generalized to other disease states and immunological phenotypes. Broadly in line with IMGT annotations, most TCR beta V segments showed up in productive rearrangements about 87% or about 30% of the time in an earlier analysis of about 500 of the donors. Linkage disequilibrium might explain the correlated functional status among segregating V segments, but an unknown experimental factor could not be ruled out. Compared with the approximately 710-donor mean, donors in an Asian-associated ancestry cluster had fewer N-insertions in productive TCRs, according to a later genetic analysis. A cluster of highly shared sequence variants was judged likely to represent a technical artifact of the sequencing pipeline. In the study, 150 to 200 TCR beta chains were listed as associated with cytomegalovirus. According to a later analysis, TCR association rates differed among HLA loci, with DRB1 alleles showing the most associated TCRs and HLA-C alleles showing the fewest. CMV serostatus was the only immune exposure information available for the cohort. The 87-base-pair reads could not distinguish some IMGT-functional V segments, including TRBV6-2 and TRBV6-3, so those segments were excluded. An association between a missense DCLRE1C variant and V-gene and J-gene trimming of TCR beta chains was found in a later genetic analysis and replicated in an independent cohort. When HLA alleles, especially DR and DQ, strongly co-occurred, TCR associations were difficult to assign to individual alleles.

The cohort comprised 670 or so healthy bone marrow donors. At the time of sampling, every cohort member was nominally healthy, though immune exposures that went unrecorded were likely present. The donor tested CMV seronegative and was one of the 352 seronegative cohort members. Every donor gave a peripheral blood sample, and the peripheral blood mononuclear cells from that sample were used for TCR beta sequencing. The Qiagen DNeasy Blood Extraction Kit was used to extract genomic DNA from the blood cell samples. About this clone: This clone's antigen is unknown. One base away there is no much larger clone; base qualities are not given.

The library relied on the immunoSEQ multiplex PCR assay. A mixture of 60 forward primers for TCR Vbeta segments and 13 reverse primers for TCR Jbeta segments was used in the multiplex PCR. A multiplex PCR assay on genomic DNA amplified the CDR3 region of rearranged TCR beta genes. The Illumina HiSeq System was used to sequence the amplified TCR beta libraries as 87-base-pair reads. Under the source paper's analysis protocol: A later analysis tallied 75 million to 95 million unique TCR beta chains across the 550 to 850 repertoires, and some 10 million of those chains were shared by two or more donors. Raw reads were error-corrected and collapsed into unique sequences with a nearest-neighbor algorithm that merged closely related sequences to remove PCR and sequencing errors. To assign V, D and J gene segments, CDR3 sequences were aligned to IMGT reference sequences. Each retained sequence needed at least a six-nucleotide match to both a V gene segment and a J gene segment. A rearrangement was called productive if the CDR3 had no stop codons and remained in frame with V and J, and every other rearrangement was called non-productive. Following IMGT convention, CDR3 was defined as the stretch from the second conserved V-encoded cysteine up to the conserved J-encoded phenylalanine. The earlier analysis of roughly 590 of the donors excluded sequences that lacked an unambiguous match to a single V gene segment. In an earlier analysis of approximately 560 of the donors, a V segment was called functional when productive rearrangements were above 56.7%, and segregating when the standard deviation between donors exceeded 5%. A statistical classification framework was built for diagnosing cytomegalovirus status from the catalog of TCR beta chain sequences. A later analysis assigned V and J genes by comparing TCR nucleotide sequences with IMGT/GENE-DB human TR gene sequences. The TCRdist pipeline was used in a later analysis to assign CDR3 sequences and most-parsimonious VDJ recombination scenarios. In a later analysis, each TCR beta chain was defined by its CDR3 amino acid sequence together with its V-gene family, and reads lacking a unique V-gene family were excluded. To address suspected cross-contamination and a sequencing artifact, a later analysis removed roughly 580 highly shared, low-generation-probability nucleotide sequences. For each public chain, a later analysis derived a clonal expansion index from normalized ranks of inferred template counts within each repertoire. A later analysis computed generation probabilities with a VDJ recombination model fitted to out-of-frame rearrangements, and checked the results against IGoR. Hypergeometric tests were used in a later analysis to score TCR-TCR, TCR-HLA and TCR-CMV co-occurrence, with a repertoire-size bias correction applied to the TCR pairs. A later analysis estimated false discovery rates by permuting HLA or CMV assignments 20 times. In a later analysis, co-occurring TCRs were grouped with DBSCAN, and TCRdist sequence similarity was added when clustering was performed within HLA-allele-positive subsets. Repertoires with fewer than 30,000 or more than 120,000 public chains were left out of co-occurrence clustering, as were a few repertoires with anomalous nucleotide sharing. Held by TCRdb, this immuneACCESS table contains in-frame sequences only and omits some clones. Under half of the omission traces to an unresolved V gene where checked; the cause of the rest is unknown. The V and J calls and clone size are taken from that table; D and trimming were inferred from the DNA. Counted in this sample were about 130,000 clones; around four fifths of them appeared once. The top ten constitute 1.4% to 1.5% of the sample.

This chain joins TRBV6-1 to TRBJ2-7; TRBD2 aligns with 9 central bases. The sequenced sample consisted of PBMCs. The origin of this receptor is a female donor in good health and CMV-seronegative. CDR3 region: CASKLAGTYEQYF. The nucleotide sequence reads TGTGCCAGCAAACTAGCGGGTACCTACGAGCAGTACTTC.